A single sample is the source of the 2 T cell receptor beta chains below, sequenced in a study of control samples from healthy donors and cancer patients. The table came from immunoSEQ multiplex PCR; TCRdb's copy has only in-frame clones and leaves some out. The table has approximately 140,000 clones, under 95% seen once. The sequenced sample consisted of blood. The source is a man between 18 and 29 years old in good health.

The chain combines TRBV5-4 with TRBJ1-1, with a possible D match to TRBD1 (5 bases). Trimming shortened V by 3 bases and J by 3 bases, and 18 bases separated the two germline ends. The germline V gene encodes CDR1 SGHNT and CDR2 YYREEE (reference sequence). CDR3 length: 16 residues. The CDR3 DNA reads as TGTGCCAGCAGCTCCAATCTATGGGCCAGGGACACTGAAGCTTTCTTT. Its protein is CASSSNLWARDTEAFF.

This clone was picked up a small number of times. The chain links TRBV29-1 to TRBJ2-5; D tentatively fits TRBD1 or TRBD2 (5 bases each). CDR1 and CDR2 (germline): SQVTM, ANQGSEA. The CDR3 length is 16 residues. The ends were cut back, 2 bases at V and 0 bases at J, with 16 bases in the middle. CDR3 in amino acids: CSVESDYRMHQETQYF. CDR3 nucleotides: TGCAGCGTTGAAAGTGACTACAGGATGCACCAAGAGACCCAGTACTTC.